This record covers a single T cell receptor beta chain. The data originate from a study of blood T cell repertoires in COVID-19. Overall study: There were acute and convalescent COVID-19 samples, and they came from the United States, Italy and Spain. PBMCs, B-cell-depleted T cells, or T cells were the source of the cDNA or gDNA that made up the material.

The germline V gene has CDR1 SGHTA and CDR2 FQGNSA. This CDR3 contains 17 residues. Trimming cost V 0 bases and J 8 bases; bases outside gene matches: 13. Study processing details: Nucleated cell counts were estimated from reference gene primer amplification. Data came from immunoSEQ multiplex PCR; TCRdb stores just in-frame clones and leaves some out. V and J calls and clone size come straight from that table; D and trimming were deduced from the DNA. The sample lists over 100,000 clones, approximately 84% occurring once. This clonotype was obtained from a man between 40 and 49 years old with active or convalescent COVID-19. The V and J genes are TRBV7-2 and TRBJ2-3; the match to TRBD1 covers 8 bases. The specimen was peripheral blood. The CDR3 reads CASSLALVDRVGGTQYF. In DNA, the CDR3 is TGTGCCAGCAGCTTAGCGCTAGTGGACAGGGTAGGGGGTACGCAGTATTTT.